The text below deals with one T cell receptor (beta chain). Its antigen is as yet unknown. From the 5' RACE reads, TCRdb called clonotypes with MiXCR, one entry per CDR3 protein. The repertoire holds 110,000 to 150,000 distinct CDR3 sequences, with 20% to 25% as singletons. The record originates from a study of T-cell memory formation after mild COVID-19. The germline gives CDR1 SEHNR, CDR2 FQNEAQ (reference sequence). There are 11 residues in the CDR3. V dropped 5 bases and J dropped 8 bases, with 9 bases sitting between them. Study-wide results and caveats: SARS-CoV-2 specificity of second-wave clones peaking day 37 was unconfirmed.

The chain has TRBV7-9 and TRBJ1-2; D gene unclear. The receptor was isolated from an adult woman who had mild COVID-19 (a few samples of this study predate the infection). Cell type and time point are not known. The source material was PBMCs or a T cell subset sorted from them (not recorded which). This chain's CDR3 is CASSLTSGYTF. The CDR3 DNA sequence: TGTGCCAGCAGCCTCACCAGCGGCTACACCTTC.